A single sample gave rise to the 3 T cell receptor beta chains below, sequenced in a study of preoperative IRX-2 immunotherapy in early breast cancer. Treatment specified: preoperative locoregional IRX-2 cytokine immunotherapy. Repertoires were generated with immunoSEQ multiplex PCR, while TCRdb's copy carries only in-frame clones and drops some. Among 25,000 or so clones listed, around 95% were seen once. The sequencing used tumor tissue, collected after IRX-2 immunotherapy. The receptors derive from a human donor with breast cancer.

The chain combines TRBV30 with TRBJ2-7; possibly TRBD2 for D (6 bases). The CDR3 is 12 amino acids. CDR1 is GTSNPN, CDR2 SVGIG, per germline (reference sequence). V was cut by 2 bases and J by 6 bases, with 11 bases left in between. In nucleotides, the CDR3 is TGTGCCTGGAGTTTGACTAGAGGCGAGCAGTACTTC. Amino acids: CAWSLTRGEQYF.

CDR3 nucleotide sequence: TGTGCCAGTAGTGGGACCCGGACAGGGGGATCCTCCTACGAGCAGTACTTC. Translating gives CASSGTRTGGSSYEQYF. J is TRBJ2-7 and V is TRBV19, with 10 nucleotides matching TRBD1. This CDR3 comprises 17 residues. CDR1 LNHDA and CDR2 SQIVND come from the germline V gene (reference sequence). V dropped 5 bases and J dropped 0; count of bases not matched to a gene: 10.

This chain joins TRBV6-1 and TRBJ2-4, with D possibly called TRBD1 or TRBD2 (7 bases each). The germline V and J ends were trimmed by 1 base and 13 bases, with 14 bases remaining between them. The CDR3 has 13 amino acids. Per the germline V gene, CDR1 is MNHNS and CDR2 is SASEGT. The CDR3 nucleotides are TGTGCCAGCAGTGAAGAAAGGGGGCGGGGGCAGTACTTC. It translates to CASSEERGRGQYF.